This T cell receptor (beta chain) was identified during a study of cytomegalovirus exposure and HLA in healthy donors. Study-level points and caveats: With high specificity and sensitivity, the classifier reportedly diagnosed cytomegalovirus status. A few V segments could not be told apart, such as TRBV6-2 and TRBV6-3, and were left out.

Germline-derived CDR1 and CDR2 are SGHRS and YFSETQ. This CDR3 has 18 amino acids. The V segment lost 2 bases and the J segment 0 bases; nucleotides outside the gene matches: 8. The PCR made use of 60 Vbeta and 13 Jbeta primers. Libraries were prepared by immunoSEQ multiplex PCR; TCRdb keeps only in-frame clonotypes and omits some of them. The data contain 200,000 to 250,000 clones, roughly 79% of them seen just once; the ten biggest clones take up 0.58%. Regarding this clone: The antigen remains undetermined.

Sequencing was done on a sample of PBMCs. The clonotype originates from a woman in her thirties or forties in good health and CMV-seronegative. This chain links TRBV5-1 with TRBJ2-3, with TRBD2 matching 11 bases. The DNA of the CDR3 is TGCGCCAGCAGCTTCCCTATTAGCGGGGGGGTTAGCACAGATACGCAGTATTTT. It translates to CASSFPISGGVSTDTQYF.